This T cell receptor (beta chain) emerged from a study of blood T cell repertoires in COVID-19. Cohort placement rested on clinical history that participants reported themselves. Profiled with immunoSEQ multiplex PCR; TCRdb holds only in-frame clones, not every one. The sample shows roughly 250,000 clones, 85% to 95% of them seen only once. From germline, CDR1 is SGHNT and CDR2 YENEEA. Trimming removed 1 base from V and 4 bases from J, with 13 bases in between. The CDR3 runs 15 residues. This rearrangement joins TRBV11-3 to TRBJ1-1; D remains ambiguous. The source material was PBMCs or T cells enriched from blood (not recorded which). This receptor was taken from a woman aged 18-30 years who had recovered from COVID-19. The CDR3 loop is CASSLALGRGTEAFF. Here the CDR3 DNA reads TGTGCCAGCAGCTTAGCGCTGGGTCGGGGCACTGAAGCTTTCTTT.